These 14 T cell receptor beta chains originate from one sample sequenced in a study of cytomegalovirus exposure and HLA in healthy donors. This PCR relied on a set of 60 Vbeta primers and 13 Jbeta primers. Sequencing was performed with immunoSEQ multiplex PCR; in TCRdb, only in-frame clones are kept and a portion is missing. Among about 59,000 clones, 70% to 75% were seen once, and the ten largest hold 6.8%. The material sequenced was PBMCs. Receptors originate from a man in his thirties or forties in good health and CMV-seropositive.

The rearrangement joins TRBV28 to TRBJ1-1; D may be TRBD1 (6 bases). The V end was cut by 5 bases, the J end by 0 bases, with 13 bases between. The CDR3 spans 15 residues. Looked up from germline, CDR1 is MDHEN and CDR2 is SYDVKM. DNA for the CDR3: TGTGCCAGCAGTCTCTCACAGGGAATGAACACTGAAGCTTTCTTT. Encoded protein: CASSLSQGMNTEAFF.

The V gene is TRBV2, the J gene TRBJ1-2, with unresolved D. V was cut by 6 bases and J by 8 bases, with 7 bases left in between. The CDR3 is made up of 10 amino acids. CDR1 is SNHLY, CDR2 FYNNEI, per germline. CDR3 sequence: CASSPGGYTF. The DNA of the CDR3 is TGTGCCAGCAGCCCGGGGGGCTACACCTTC.

The chain carries TRBV27 and TRBJ2-1; no clear D gene. V lost 3 bases to trimming and J lost 5 bases, with 8 bases between them. CDR1 MNHEY and CDR2 SMNVEV come from the germline V gene (reference sequence). The CDR3 totals 13 residues. CDR3 loop: CASSLKYNNEQFF. The CDR3 nucleotides read TGTGCCAGCAGTTTGAAATACAACAATGAGCAGTTCTTC.

The CDR3 loop is CASSLSPPGLAGGYRKETQYF. CDR3 nucleotides: TGTGCCAGCAGTTTATCCCCCCCGGGACTAGCGGGGGGATACCGTAAAGAGACCCAGTACTTC. The chain uses TRBV28 and TRBJ2-5; TRBD2 matches at 15 bases. V was clipped by 1 base and J by 3 bases; unmatched bases: 15. Per germline, CDR1 MDHEN and CDR2 SYDVKM. The CDR3 loop spans 21 amino acids. The complete variable domain, with remaining parts taken from reference TRBV28 and TRBJ2-5, reads DVKVTQSSRYLVKRTGEKVFLECVQDMDHENMFWYRQDPGLGLRLIYFSYDVKMKEKGDIPEGYSVSREKKERFSLILESASTNQTSMYLCASSLSPPGLAGGYRKETQYFGPGTRLLVL.

The chain carries TRBV2 and TRBJ1-1, with 8 bases identical to TRBD1. CDR1 and CDR2 (germline): SNHLY, FYNNEI. The V segment lost 4 bases and the J segment 5 bases; nucleotides outside the gene matches: 3. CDR3 length: 13 amino acids. CDR3 loop: CASSGTGRTEAFF. CDR3 nucleotide sequence: TGTGCCAGCAGTGGGACAGGGCGAACTGAAGCTTTCTTT.

This clone is a singleton in its sample. The chain has TRBV7-2 and TRBJ1-2; no clear D gene. The V end lost 0 bases, the J end lost 5 bases, and 4 bases lay between the germline ends. Germline lookup yields CDR1 SGHTA and CDR2 FQGNSA. The CDR3 is made up of 12 amino acids. The CDR3 region has the DNA TGTGCCAGCAGCTTAGCCGGGTATGGCTACACCTTC. Protein product: CASSLAGYGYTF.

V and J are TRBV4-1 and TRBJ2-5; 9 positions agree with TRBD1. Looked up from germline, CDR1 is MGHRA and CDR2 is YSYEKL. J was trimmed by 2 bases and V by 1 base; bases with no gene match: 5. This CDR3 has 16 residues. CDR3 protein: CASSQGGQGIQETQYF. In DNA, the CDR3 is TGCGCCAGCAGCCAAGGAGGACAGGGGATACAAGAGACCCAGTACTTC.

The chain combines TRBV5-3 with TRBJ2-5; maybe TRBD2 (6 bases). TRBV5-3 is marked as an open reading frame, function uncertain. Trimming left V 2 bases short and J 3 bases short, with 14 bases between. The CDR3 runs to 15 residues. This CDR3 is CARSLQTRLEETQYF. In DNA form, the CDR3 reads TGTGCCAGAAGCTTACAGACTAGGTTGGAAGAGACCCAGTACTTC.

CDR3 residues: CASGPGTSGSYNEQFF. For the CDR3, the DNA is TGTGCTAGTGGCCCCGGGACATCCGGCTCCTACAATGAGCAGTTCTTC. The J gene is TRBJ2-1, the V gene TRBV12-5; tentative D call: TRBD1 (6 bases). V was trimmed by 6 bases and J by 0 bases, leaving 15 bases between them. CDR1 and CDR2 (germline): LGHNT, FRNRAP. The CDR3 extends over 16 amino acids. Filled out from reference TRBV12-5 and TRBJ2-1, the complete variable domain reads DARVTQTPRHKVTEMGQEVTMRCQPILGHNTVFWYRQTMMQGLELLAYFRNRAPLDDSGMPKDRFSAEMPDATLATLKIQPSEPRDSAVYFCASGPGTSGSYNEQFFGPGTRLTVL.

The rearrangement uses TRBV7-8 and TRBJ2-7; possible D gene TRBD1, 5 bases. The length of the CDR3 is 14 residues. Germline-derived CDR1 and CDR2 are SGHVS and FQNEAQ. V was cut by 1 base and J by 0 bases, with 7 bases left in between. CDR3 amino acids: CASSLDRSSYEQYF. The CDR3 DNA is TGTGCCAGCAGCTTAGACAGGAGCTCCTACGAGCAGTACTTC. Complete variable domain (other parts from reference TRBV7-8 and TRBJ2-7): GAGVSQSPRYKVAKRGQDVALRCDPISGHVSLFWYQQALGQGPEFLTYFQNEAQLDKSGLPSDRFFAERPEGSVSTLKIQRTQQEDSAVYLCASSLDRSSYEQYFGPGTRLTVT.

The chain recombines TRBV5-1 with TRBJ1-2; no clear D. Trimming left V 4 bases short and J 1 base short, with 8 bases between. Per germline, CDR1 SGHRS and CDR2 YFSETQ. The CDR3 runs 13 residues. CDR3 sequence (DNA): TGCGCCAGCAGCCCGCAGGATAACTATGGCTACACCTTC. Translated, it gives CASSPQDNYGYTF.

The chain recombines TRBV5-1 with TRBJ2-7, with D perhaps TRBD1 (5 bases). V lost 4 bases and J 6 bases, leaving 14 bases between the germline ends. The CDR3 covers 13 residues. The germline gives CDR1 SGHRS, CDR2 YFSETQ. CDR3 protein: CASSHSQGAEQYF. In DNA form, the CDR3 reads TGCGCCAGCAGCCACAGTCAGGGTGCCGAGCAGTACTTC. Filled out from reference TRBV5-1 and TRBJ2-7, the complete variable domain reads KAGVTQTPRYLIKTRGQQVTLSCSPISGHRSVSWYQQTPGQGLQFLFEYFSETQRNKGNFPGRFSGRQFSNSRSEMNVSTLELGDSALYLCASSHSQGAEQYFGPGTRLTVT.

The chain recombines TRBV7-2 with TRBJ1-6, with 9 nucleotides matching TRBD1. The CDR3 loop spans 15 amino acids. CDR1 is SGHTA, CDR2 FQGNSA, per germline. Trimming removed 2 bases from V and 10 bases from J; junction bases left unmatched: 6. In DNA form, the CDR3 reads TGTGCCAGCAGCTTAACTAGCGGACAGGGGTCACCCCTCCACTTT. This gives the protein CASSLTSGQGSPLHF.

The chain links TRBV9 to TRBJ2-1; 7 bases map to TRBD2. Germline V gene lookup returns CDR1 SGDLS and CDR2 YYNGEE. Trimming at V came to 0 bases and at J to 6 bases, leaving 6 bases not matched to a gene. This CDR3 contains 15 residues. The CDR3 sequence: CASSVGVGGINEQFF. The CDR3 bases are TGTGCCAGCAGCGTAGGGGTCGGGGGGATCAATGAGCAGTTCTTC.